The clone carrying this T cell receptor (beta chain) was detected a few times. What it binds is unknown. This entry comes from a study of beta chain features in type 1 diabetes. The study, taken as a whole, reports: Naive, central memory and Treg TCRB repertoires seemed to resemble each other more closely in patients than they did in healthy donors. No resolution was reached here on whether HLA type influences TCRB rearrangement. Among all four CD4+ subsets, Type 1 diabetes patients had TCRB CDR3s that were moderately but significantly shorter.

Expressed TCRB transcripts got sequenced, as all isolated RNA was reverse transcribed. Sequencing used immunoSEQ multiplex PCR; TCRdb keeps in-frame clones, though not all of them. The sample yields about 370,000 clones, 8.5% to 10% seen once. The germline CDR1 and CDR2 sequences are SEHNR and FQNEAQ (reference sequence). V dropped 5 bases and J dropped 3; count of bases not matched to a gene: 9. The CDR3 is 15 residues long. Sample: central memory CD4+ T cells from blood. The sequence came from a man aged 30 to 39 with type 1 diabetes. The J gene is TRBJ2-7, the V gene TRBV7-9; 8 positions agree with TRBD1. The CDR3 here is CASSPGGQAIYEQYF. The CDR3 DNA sequence: TGTGCCAGCAGCCCAGGGGGACAGGCGATCTACGAGCAGTACTTC.